The 9 T cell receptor beta chains below all came from one sample that was sequenced in a study of blood T cells in healthy people across ages. A J-beta primer mix and a sample-barcoded 5' primer were used in a second PCR of roughly 6 to 11 cycles. TCRdb passed the 5' RACE reads through MiXCR, listing each CDR3 protein once. Of approximately 1.5 million distinct CDR3 sequences in the sample, about 35% were seen once. Sequenced input: blood. These receptors were taken from a woman between 25 and 40 years old in good health.

CDR3 bases: TGTGCCAGCACCCGATCGGCTAGCGGGAGCACAGATACGCAGTATTTT. It specifies CASTRSASGSTDTQYF. The gene calls are TRBV6-1 and TRBJ2-3, with TRBD2 identical over 8 bases. The CDR3 spans 16 residues. CDR1 is MNHNS, CDR2 SASEGT, per germline. V dropped 7 bases and J dropped 0; count of bases not matched to a gene: 9.

The J gene is TRBJ2-7, the V gene TRBV15, with 8 bases identical to TRBD1. The V and J ends lost 5 bases and 1 base, in that order; junction bases with no gene match: 4. Germline CDR1 is LNHNV and CDR2 is YYDKDF (reference sequence). This CDR3 is built from 14 residues. As DNA, the CDR3 is TGTGCCACCAGCGAGGACAGGGTGTCCTACGAGCAGTACTTC. Translating it yields CATSEDRVSYEQYF.

This clonotype occurred a few times. The gene calls are TRBV5-1 and TRBJ2-3; 7 positions match TRBD1. With 4 bases clipped from V and 5 bases from J, the junction kept 7 bases outside the gene matches. The germline V gene has CDR1 SGHRS and CDR2 YFSETQ. The CDR3 extends over 14 amino acids. The CDR3 spells CASSQTGLEDTQYF. CDR3 DNA: TGCGCCAGCAGCCAGACAGGGTTGGAAGATACGCAGTATTTT.

The V gene is TRBV28, the J gene TRBJ2-1; TRBD2 agrees at 7 bases. The CDR3 covers 16 residues. Germline trimming cut 7 bases from V and 2 bases from J; bases unmatched to any gene: 11. Germline V gene data show CDR1 as MDHEN and CDR2 as SYDVKM. The CDR3 reads CASTGRYAATYNEQFF. The CDR3 region has the DNA TGTGCCAGCACCGGGAGGTACGCCGCTACCTACAATGAGCAGTTCTTC.

The rearrangement joins TRBV29-1 to TRBJ1-5; no firm D call. The CDR3 extends over 13 amino acids. V lost 4 bases, J lost 0 bases, and 7 bases lay in between. Germline loops: CDR1 SQVTM, CDR2 ANQGSEA. The CDR3: CSVADDSNQPQHF. The CDR3 bases are TGCAGCGTTGCCGATGATAGCAATCAGCCCCAGCATTTT.

This clonotype was seen a few times. The V gene is TRBV6-5, the J gene TRBJ2-1; 10 bases agree with TRBD1. The junction had 11 bases not matched to a gene; V was cut back by 6 bases and J by 9 bases. The CDR3 is 15 amino acids. CDR1 and CDR2 (germline): MNHEY, SVGAGI. The CDR3 DNA is TGTGCCAGCAGCCCCGGGGGACAGGGGTTGTTTGAGCAGTTCTTC. Encoded protein: CASSPGGQGLFEQFF.

This clonotype was observed a handful of times. The chain recombines TRBV5-1 with TRBJ2-7; tentative D call: TRBD1 (6 bases). The CDR3 totals 17 residues. From germline, CDR1 is SGHRS and CDR2 YFSETQ. V dropped 0 bases and J dropped 0 bases, with 16 bases sitting between them. CDR3 amino acids: CASSLGWGTPSSYEQYF. In DNA, the CDR3 is TGCGCCAGCAGCTTGGGTTGGGGGACACCAAGCTCCTACGAGCAGTACTTC.

This chain joins TRBV6-5 and TRBJ2-3, with D unclear. The CDR3 sequence is 14 residues long. Deletions cut 0 bases from V and 2 bases from J, with 6 bases between. Germline CDR1 and CDR2: MNHEY and SVGAGI. The CDR3 sequence is CASSYSEPTDTQYF. The DNA of the CDR3 is TGTGCCAGCAGTTACTCTGAGCCCACAGATACGCAGTATTTT.

With regard to this clonotype: A junction boundary mismatches the germline segment, possibly from a read error. The chain employs TRBV3-1 and TRBJ2-7; D is undetermined. This CDR3 has 14 residues. CDR1 LGHDT and CDR2 YNNKEL come from the germline V gene (reference sequence). In nucleotides, the CDR3 is TGTCCCAGCAGCCAACAGAAAGGTACCTACGAGCAGTACTTC. Translated, it gives CPSSQQKGTYEQYF.